These 29 T cell receptor beta chains were all obtained from the same sample, sequenced in a study of shared T cell receptors in the human thymus. The method was immunoSEQ multiplex PCR; TCRdb's version includes in-frame clones alone and lacks a portion of them. The table records about 400,000 clones, 85% to 95% of them present only once. Sequences were obtained from thymocytes. The origin of the receptors is a human donor.

This clone was counted only a few times. This sequence joins TRBV7-2 and TRBJ2-2, with 13 bases lining up with TRBD2. The germline gives CDR1 SGHTA, CDR2 FQGNSA. With 1 base clipped from V and 4 bases from J, the junction kept 3 bases outside the gene matches. This CDR3 is built from 17 residues. The chain's CDR3 is CASSLVGLAGITGELFF. For the CDR3, the DNA is TGTGCCAGCAGCTTAGTGGGACTAGCGGGGATCACCGGGGAGCTGTTTTTT.

The V gene is TRBV2, the J gene TRBJ2-7; a weak D match, TRBD1 (5 bases). V gave up 3 bases and J gave up 2 bases, with 11 bases separating them. CDR1 and CDR2 from the germline V gene are SNHLY and FYNNEI. The CDR3 contains 14 residues. Written as DNA, the CDR3 is TGTGCCAGCAGTGATGGTCTGGGGCCCTACGAGCAGTACTTC. It specifies CASSDGLGPYEQYF.

The V and J genes are TRBV25-1 and TRBJ1-6; D is ambiguous. The CDR3 covers 17 residues. Germline CDR1 reads MGHDK; CDR2 reads SYGVNS. Deletions cut 0 bases from V and 9 bases from J, with 18 bases between. The CDR3 reads CASSEYTRGSLSSPLHF. CDR3 in DNA: TGTGCCAGCAGTGAATATACCCGGGGTTCCCTCAGTTCACCCCTCCACTTT.

The rearrangement links TRBV28 to TRBJ2-1; D may match TRBD1 or TRBD2 (6 bases each). This CDR3 is 14 amino acids long. Germline CDR1 reads MDHEN; CDR2 reads SYDVKM. The V gene lost 7 bases and the J gene lost 4 bases, with 14 bases spanning the gap. The CDR3, as DNA: TGTGCCAGCACCGGGGGCGGGGTGTACAATGAGCAGTTCTTC. Protein product: CASTGGGVYNEQFF.

The genes are TRBV12-1 and TRBJ2-5; the table names TRBD1, a call not compared with the DNA. TRBV12-1 is a pseudogene. CDR3 length equals 14 residues. CDR3 residues: CASSLGTERETQYF. The CDR3 DNA is TGTGCCAGCAGCTTGGGGACAGAAAGAGAGACCCAGTACTTC.

The rearrangement uses TRBV28 and TRBJ2-7; D ambiguous. The germline gives CDR1 MDHEN, CDR2 SYDVKM. The V end lost 6 bases, the J end lost 6 bases, and 12 bases lay between the germline ends. The CDR3 consists of 12 residues. The CDR3 coding sequence is TGTGCCAGCAGCCTTATAGGACGCGAGCAGTACTTC. Translation gives CASSLIGREQYF.

In its sample, this clone was seen once. This sequence joins TRBV5-1 and TRBJ1-4; D is possibly TRBD1 (5 bases). The CDR3 sequence is 15 residues long. Germline CDR1 is SGHRS and CDR2 is YFSETQ. V was shortened by 4 bases and J by 7 bases, with 17 bases between the two germline ends. The CDR3 coding sequence is TGCGCCAGCAGCGAACGCAGGGAGCGGGGTGAAAAACTGTTTTTT. Encoded protein: CASSERRERGEKLFF.

The rearrangement links TRBV9 to TRBJ1-4, with 10 bases aligning to TRBD1. Germline CDR1 is SGDLS and CDR2 is YYNGEE. The CDR3 is 17 amino acids. V was clipped by 4 bases and J by 0 bases; unmatched bases: 6. CDR3 in DNA: TGTGCCAGCAGCCGGGACAGGGGATCGGCAACTAATGAAAAACTGTTTTTT. This sequence encodes CASSRDRGSATNEKLFF.

The V gene is TRBV7-2, the J gene TRBJ2-5; D gene unclear. The J call is in doubt because the DNA end fits TRBJ2-7 better. CDR3 size: 13 residues. Germline-derived CDR1 and CDR2 are SGHTA and FQGNSA. The CDR3 protein is CASSLATAYEQYF. The CDR3 nucleotides are TGTGCCAGCAGCTTAGCCACAGCATACGAGCAGTACTTC.

The rearrangement joins TRBV14 to TRBJ2-7; the match to TRBD2 covers 14 bases. Losses at the gene ends were 0 bases for V and 4 bases for J; bases not matched to a gene: 2. The CDR3 runs to 16 residues. CDR1 is SGHDN, CDR2 FVKESK, per germline. The CDR3 nucleotides are TGTGCCAGCAGCCAAGAACGACTAGCGGGAGGGTACGAGCAGTACTTC. This sequence encodes CASSQERLAGGYEQYF.

The chain combines TRBV25-1 with TRBJ2-1; TRBD2 aligns across 10 bases. V lost 4 bases, J lost 4 bases, and 7 bases stayed unmatched. CDR1 and CDR2 (germline): MGHDK, SYGVNS. The CDR3 has 16 residues. The CDR3 DNA reads as TGTGCCAGCAGTGGGTCTAGCGGGAGAGGATACAATGAGCAGTTCTTC. Translation: CASSGSSGRGYNEQFF.

This rearrangement joins TRBV11-2 to TRBJ2-2, with D perhaps matching TRBD1 or TRBD2 (5 bases each). The V and J ends lost 0 bases and 6 bases respectively, with 11 bases between them. This CDR3 region has 15 residues. CDR1 is SGHAT and CDR2 is FQNNGV in the germline V gene. CDR3 DNA: TGTGCCAGCAGCTTAGACAGGGACGCGCCCGGGGAGCTGTTTTTT. It codes for CASSLDRDAPGELFF.

V usage is TRBV25-1 and J usage is TRBJ2-7; 8 bases agree with TRBD1. This CDR3 spans 14 amino acids. Germline V CDR1 and CDR2: MGHDK, SYGVNS. V lost 4 bases, J lost 2 bases, and 4 bases stayed unmatched. CDR3 nucleotide sequence: TGTGCCAGCAGTGCCGGGACAGGAGCCTACGAGCAGTACTTC. Residues: CASSAGTGAYEQYF.

This clone was seen only once. The chain couples TRBV18 to TRBJ2-1, with 8 nucleotides matching TRBD1. The CDR3 loop spans 14 amino acids. V lost 3 bases to trimming and J lost 5 bases; unmatched junction nucleotides: 3. Germline CDR1 is KGHSH and CDR2 is LQKENI. The CDR3 loop is CASSPSDRDNEQFF. For the CDR3, the DNA is TGTGCCAGCTCACCGTCGGACAGGGACAATGAGCAGTTCTTC.

The chain is built from TRBV19 and TRBJ2-1; 8 positions agree with TRBD2. Germline trimming cut 6 bases from V and 9 bases from J; bases unmatched to any gene: 13. This CDR3 contains 15 residues. Germline loops: CDR1 LNHDA, CDR2 SQIVND (reference sequence). The CDR3 reads CASSLVESGSSEQFF. CDR3 DNA sequence: TGTGCCAGTAGCCTTGTGGAAAGCGGGAGTAGTGAGCAGTTCTTC. Complete variable domain (other parts from reference TRBV19 and TRBJ2-1): DGGITQSPKYLFRKEGQNVTLSCEQNLNHDAMYWYRQDPGQGLRLIYYSQIVNDFQKGDIAEGYSVSREKKESFPLTVTSAQKNPTAFYLCASSLVESGSSEQFFGPGTRLTVL.

The chain links TRBV2 to TRBJ2-7; D unclear. The CDR3 runs 13 residues. The V end lost 1 base, the J end lost 7 bases, and 11 bases lay between the germline ends. The germline V gene has CDR1 SNHLY and CDR2 FYNNEI. For the CDR3, the DNA is TGTGCCAGCAGTGAAGATAGGGTTCGTGAGCAGTACTTC. As protein: CASSEDRVREQYF.

The chain carries TRBV23-1 and TRBJ2-7, with TRBD1 matching over 7 bases. TRBV23-1 is reported as an ORF; its role is uncertain. This CDR3 region has 16 residues. V lost 4 bases and J lost 2; bases outside the gene matches: 11. CDR3 bases: TGCGCCAGCAGTCCCTGGGACAGCAGAGTCCCCTACGAGCAGTACTTC. Protein: CASSPWDSRVPYEQYF.

In DNA, the CDR3 is TGTGCCTGGAGGAAATGGGGGGAGTCCTACAATGAGCAGTTCTTC. Protein sequence: CAWRKWGESYNEQFF. The J gene is TRBJ2-1, the V gene TRBV30, with D perhaps matching TRBD2 (6 bases). Germline loops: CDR1 GTSNPN, CDR2 SVGIG (reference sequence). Between the trimmed V and J ends, which lost 3 bases and 1 base, there was a span of 13 bases. This CDR3 region has 15 residues.

The genes are TRBV15 and TRBJ2-7; D not certain. Trimming removed 1 base from V and 3 bases from J, with 4 bases in between. The germline CDR1 and CDR2 sequences are LNHNV and YYDKDF (reference sequence). The CDR3 contains 12 residues. CDR3 amino acids: CATSRGDYEQYF. CDR3 sequence (DNA): TGTGCCACCAGCAGAGGGGACTACGAGCAGTACTTC.

The chain links TRBV6-4 to TRBJ2-1; D is ambiguous. V was pared by 2 bases and J by 5 bases, with 16 bases between. Germline CDR1 and CDR2: MRHNA and SNTAGT. The CDR3 contains 16 residues. The CDR3, as DNA: TGTGCCAGCAGTGACATGGGCGGTAGGATCCACAATGAGCAGTTCTTC. Amino acids: CASSDMGGRIHNEQFF.

This chain uses TRBV30 with TRBJ1-5; 7 nucleotides match TRBD1. The CDR3 extends over 14 amino acids. The V segment lost 2 bases and the J segment 1 base; nucleotides outside the gene matches: 2. Per germline, CDR1 GTSNPN and CDR2 SVGIG (reference sequence). The DNA for the CDR3 is TGTGCCTGGAGTACGGGACAGAGCAATCAGCCCCAGCATTTT. Translating gives CAWSTGQSNQPQHF.

The CDR3 protein is CASSLSDGVGRETQYF. In DNA, the CDR3 is TGTGCCAGCAGCTTATCGGACGGGGTAGGGAGAGAGACCCAGTACTTC. This chain links TRBV7-2 with TRBJ2-5, with a possible D match to TRBD2 (5 bases). The CDR3 has 16 residues. V lost 2 bases and J 4 bases, leaving 17 bases between the germline ends. Germline CDR1 and CDR2: SGHTA and FQGNSA.

The V and J genes are TRBV2 and TRBJ2-7; 7 bases fit TRBD1. V shed 2 bases, J shed 7 bases, and the junction held 11 bases outside the gene matches. Germline V lookup: CDR1 SNHLY, CDR2 FYNNEI. The CDR3 covers 15 residues. This CDR3 reads CASSEILDRCGEQYF. CDR3 nucleotides: TGTGCCAGCAGTGAAATATTGGACAGGTGCGGGGAGCAGTACTTC.

The chain has TRBV28 and TRBJ2-3; TRBD2 aligns across 8 bases. The CDR3 spans 14 residues. V was clipped by 6 bases and J by 4 bases; unmatched bases: 6. Germline V gene sequence: CDR1 MDHEN, CDR2 SYDVKM. CDR3 residues: CASSGTSRADTQYF. The CDR3 DNA is TGTGCCAGCAGCGGGACTAGTAGGGCAGATACGCAGTATTTT.

This rearrangement joins TRBV4-3 to TRBJ1-2, with D possibly matching TRBD1 (6 bases). V was trimmed by 1 base and J by 6 bases, leaving 24 bases between them. CDR1 is LGHNA and CDR2 is YSLEER in the germline V gene. This CDR3 has 18 residues. For the CDR3, the DNA is TGCGCCAGCAGCCAAGCGCGGGCGGGGGCAGGATCTCTCGATGGCTACACCTTC. Encoded protein: CASSQARAGAGSLDGYTF.

The chain joins TRBV11-2 to TRBJ2-7; 7 nucleotides align to TRBD1. The junction had 17 bases not matched to a gene; V was cut back by 3 bases and J by 0 bases. The length of the CDR3 is 19 residues. CDR1 and CDR2 (germline): SGHAT, FQNNGV. The CDR3 DNA reads as TGTGCCAGCAGCTTCCCGGGACAGCTTCTATACCCGTCCTCCTACGAGCAGTACTTC. This sequence encodes CASSFPGQLLYPSSYEQYF.

This CDR3 is CASTGPPMNTEAFF. The CDR3 DNA is TGTGCCAGCACAGGGCCACCTATGAACACTGAAGCTTTCTTT. The chain is built from TRBV5-6 and TRBJ1-1; perhaps TRBD1 as D (5 bases). The CDR3 has 14 amino acids. The ends were cut back, 6 bases at V and 0 bases at J, with 12 bases in the middle. Germline V gives CDR1 SGHDT, CDR2 YYEEEE.

J is TRBJ1-3 and V is TRBV28; a possible D gene is TRBD1 (6 bases). The CDR3 is made up of 16 amino acids. Trimming removed 4 bases from V and 4 bases from J, with 17 bases in between. The V gene's germline CDR1 is MDHEN and CDR2 SYDVKM. In nucleotides, the CDR3 is TGTGCCAGCAGTTCCCCTCCTGGGGGGCCCGGAAACACCATATATTTT. It yields the protein CASSSPPGGPGNTIYF.

The chain links TRBV6-4 to TRBJ1-2; maybe TRBD1 (6 bases). The germline CDR1 and CDR2 sequences are MRHNA and SNTAGT. This CDR3 has 14 residues. The V gene lost 7 bases and the J gene lost 5 bases, with 17 bases spanning the gap. As DNA, the CDR3 is TGTGCCAGCAAGGGCACAGGGCCCGGGTATGGCTACACCTTC. This sequence encodes CASKGTGPGYGYTF.